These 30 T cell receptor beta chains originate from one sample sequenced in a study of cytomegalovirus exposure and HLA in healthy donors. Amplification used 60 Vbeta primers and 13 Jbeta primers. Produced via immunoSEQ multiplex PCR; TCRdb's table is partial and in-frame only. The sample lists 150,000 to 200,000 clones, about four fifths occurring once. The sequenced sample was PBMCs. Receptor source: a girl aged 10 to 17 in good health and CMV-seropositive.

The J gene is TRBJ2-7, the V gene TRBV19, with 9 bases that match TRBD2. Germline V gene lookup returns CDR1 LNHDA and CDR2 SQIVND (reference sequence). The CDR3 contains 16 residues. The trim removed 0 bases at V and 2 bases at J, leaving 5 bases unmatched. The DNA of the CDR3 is TGTGCCAGTAGTATAGATGCTAGCGGGACCACCTACGAGCAGTACTTC. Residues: CASSIDASGTTYEQYF.

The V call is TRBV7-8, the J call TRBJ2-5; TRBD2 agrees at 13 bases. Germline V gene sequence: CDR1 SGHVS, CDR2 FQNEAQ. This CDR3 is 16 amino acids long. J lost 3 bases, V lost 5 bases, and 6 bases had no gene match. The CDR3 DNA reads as TGTGCCAGCAGCCCCCGGACTAGCGGGAGCGAAGAGACCCAGTACTTC. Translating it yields CASSPRTSGSEETQYF. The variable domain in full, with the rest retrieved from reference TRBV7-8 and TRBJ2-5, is GAGVSQSPRYKVAKRGQDVALRCDPISGHVSLFWYQQALGQGPEFLTYFQNEAQLDKSGLPSDRFFAERPEGSVSTLKIQRTQQEDSAVYLCASSPRTSGSEETQYFGPGTRLLVL.

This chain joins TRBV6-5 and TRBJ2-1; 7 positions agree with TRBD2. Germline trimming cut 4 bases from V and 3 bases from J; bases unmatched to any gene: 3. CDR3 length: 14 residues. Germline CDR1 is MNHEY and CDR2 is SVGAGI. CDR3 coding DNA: TGTGCCAGCAGTTTGCGGGAGAACTACAATGAGCAGTTCTTC. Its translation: CASSLRENYNEQFF.

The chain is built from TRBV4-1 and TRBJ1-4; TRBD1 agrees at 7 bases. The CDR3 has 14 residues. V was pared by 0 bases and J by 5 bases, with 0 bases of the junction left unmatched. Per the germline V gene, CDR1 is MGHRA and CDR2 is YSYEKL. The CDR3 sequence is CASSQDRGNEKLFF. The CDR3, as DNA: TGCGCCAGCAGCCAAGACAGGGGGAATGAAAAACTGTTTTTT.

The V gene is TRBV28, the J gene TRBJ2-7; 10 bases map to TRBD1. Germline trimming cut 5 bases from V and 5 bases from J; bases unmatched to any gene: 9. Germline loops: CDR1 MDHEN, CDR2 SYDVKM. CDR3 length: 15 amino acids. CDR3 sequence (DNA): TGTGCCAGCAGTCTCGGACAGGGGGTCATTAACGAGCAGTACTTC. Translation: CASSLGQGVINEQYF.

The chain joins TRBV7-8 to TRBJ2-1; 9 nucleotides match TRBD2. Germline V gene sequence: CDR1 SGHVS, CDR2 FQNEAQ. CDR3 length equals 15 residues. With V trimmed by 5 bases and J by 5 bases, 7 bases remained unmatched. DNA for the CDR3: TGTGCCAGCAGCGATAGCGGGAGAAGAGACAATGAGCAGTTCTTC. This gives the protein CASSDSGRRDNEQFF.

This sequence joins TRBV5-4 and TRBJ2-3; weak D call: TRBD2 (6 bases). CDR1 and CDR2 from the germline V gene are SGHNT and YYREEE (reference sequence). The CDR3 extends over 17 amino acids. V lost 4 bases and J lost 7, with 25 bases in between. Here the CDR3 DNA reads TGTGCCAGCAGCAAATATACGGTTGGCGGGATATCGTATACGCAGTATTTT. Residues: CASSKYTVGGISYTQYF.

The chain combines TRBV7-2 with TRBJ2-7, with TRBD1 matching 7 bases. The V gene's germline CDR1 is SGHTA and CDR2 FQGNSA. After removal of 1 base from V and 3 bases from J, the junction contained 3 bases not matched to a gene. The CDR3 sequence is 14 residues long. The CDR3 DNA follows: TGTGCCAGCAGCTTAGACAGGGGTCGCTACGAGCAGTACTTC. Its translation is CASSLDRGRYEQYF.

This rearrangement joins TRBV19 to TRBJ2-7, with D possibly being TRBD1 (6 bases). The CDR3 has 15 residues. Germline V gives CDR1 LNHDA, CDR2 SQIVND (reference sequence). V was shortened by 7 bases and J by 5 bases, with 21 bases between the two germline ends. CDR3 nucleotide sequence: TGTGCCAGTACCCCGGCAGGGGAAGAATCCAACGAGCAGTACTTC. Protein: CASTPAGEESNEQYF.

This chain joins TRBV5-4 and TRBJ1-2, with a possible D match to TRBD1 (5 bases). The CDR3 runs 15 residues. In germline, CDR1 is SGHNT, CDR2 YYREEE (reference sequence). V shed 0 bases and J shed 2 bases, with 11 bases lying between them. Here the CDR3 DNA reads TGTGCCAGCAGCTTGGGGAGGGGAAGGAACTATGGCTACACCTTC. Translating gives CASSLGRGRNYGYTF.

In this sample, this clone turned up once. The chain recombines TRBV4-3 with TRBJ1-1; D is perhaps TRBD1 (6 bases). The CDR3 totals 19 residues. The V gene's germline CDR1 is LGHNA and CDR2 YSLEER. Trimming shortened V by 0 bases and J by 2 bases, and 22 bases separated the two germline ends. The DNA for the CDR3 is TGCGCCAGCAGCCAAGATGGCGCGGGGGCGTCGGCTTTTAACACTGAAGCTTTCTTT. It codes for CASSQDGAGASAFNTEAFF.

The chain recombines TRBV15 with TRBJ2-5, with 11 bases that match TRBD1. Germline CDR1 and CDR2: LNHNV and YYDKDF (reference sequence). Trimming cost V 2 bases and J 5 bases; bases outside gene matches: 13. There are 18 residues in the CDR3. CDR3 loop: CATSRQLLGQGARETQYF. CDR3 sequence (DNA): TGTGCCACCAGCAGACAGTTACTTGGACAGGGGGCCAGGGAGACCCAGTACTTC. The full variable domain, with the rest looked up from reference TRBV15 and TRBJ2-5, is DAMVIQNPRYQVTQFGKPVTLSCSQTLNHNVMYWYQQKSSQAPKLLFHYYDKDFNNEADTPDNFQSRRPNTSFCFLDIRSPGLGDTAMYLCATSRQLLGQGARETQYFGPGTRLLVL.

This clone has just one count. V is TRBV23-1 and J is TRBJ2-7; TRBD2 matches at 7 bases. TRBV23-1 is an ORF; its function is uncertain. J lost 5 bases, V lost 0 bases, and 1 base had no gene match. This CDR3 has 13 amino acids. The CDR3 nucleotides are TGCGCCAGCAGTCAATCTGGGAGGGACGAGCAGTACTTC. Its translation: CASSQSGRDEQYF.

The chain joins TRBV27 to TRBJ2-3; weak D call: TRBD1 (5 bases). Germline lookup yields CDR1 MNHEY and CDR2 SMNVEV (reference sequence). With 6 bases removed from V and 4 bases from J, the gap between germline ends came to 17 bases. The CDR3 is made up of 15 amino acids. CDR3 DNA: TGTGCCAGCAGACACTCCGCCCGACAGTCAGATACGCAGTATTTT. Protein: CASRHSARQSDTQYF.

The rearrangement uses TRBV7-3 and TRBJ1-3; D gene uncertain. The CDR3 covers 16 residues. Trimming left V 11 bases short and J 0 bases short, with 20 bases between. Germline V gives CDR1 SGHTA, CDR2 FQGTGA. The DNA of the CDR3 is TGTGCCCGACCCAAAAGCCCACAGTACTCTGGAAACACCATATATTTT. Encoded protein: CARPKSPQYSGNTIYF.

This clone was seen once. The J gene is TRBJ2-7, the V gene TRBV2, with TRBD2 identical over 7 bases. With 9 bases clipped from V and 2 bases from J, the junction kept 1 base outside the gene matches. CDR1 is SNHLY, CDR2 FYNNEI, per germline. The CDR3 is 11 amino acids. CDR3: CASGLAYEQYF. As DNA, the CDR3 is TGTGCCAGTGGACTAGCCTACGAGCAGTACTTC.

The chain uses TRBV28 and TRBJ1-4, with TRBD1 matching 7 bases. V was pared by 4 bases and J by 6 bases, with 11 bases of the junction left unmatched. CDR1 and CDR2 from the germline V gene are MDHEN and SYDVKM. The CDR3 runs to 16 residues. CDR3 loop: CASSSILQGIYEKLFF. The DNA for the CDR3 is TGTGCCAGCAGTTCCATCTTACAGGGGATATATGAAAAACTGTTTTTT.

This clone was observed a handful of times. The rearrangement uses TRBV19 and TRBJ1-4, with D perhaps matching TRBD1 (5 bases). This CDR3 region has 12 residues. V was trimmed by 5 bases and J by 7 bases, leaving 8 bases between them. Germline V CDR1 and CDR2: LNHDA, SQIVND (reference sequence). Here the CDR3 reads CASSEGLEKLFF. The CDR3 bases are TGTGCCAGTAGTGAGGGACTTGAAAAACTGTTTTTT.

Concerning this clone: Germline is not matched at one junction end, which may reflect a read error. For the CDR3, the DNA is TGTACCAGTAGTTTCGACAAGTATAGCAATCAGCCCCAGCATTTT. Its translation is CTSSFDKYSNQPQHF. V gene TRBV19 combines with J gene TRBJ1-5; D remains ambiguous. The CDR3 has 15 amino acids. Germline-derived CDR1 and CDR2 are LNHDA and SQIVND (reference sequence).

CDR3 region: CAGRARATDTQYF. In nucleotides, the CDR3 is TGTGCCGGCCGGGCCAGGGCCACAGATACGCAGTATTTT. The chain uses TRBV7-9 and TRBJ2-3; D is possibly TRBD1 (5 bases). CDR1 is SEHNR, CDR2 FQNEAQ, per germline (reference sequence). This CDR3 is built from 13 residues. The germline V and J ends were trimmed by 11 bases and 2 bases, with 14 bases remaining between them. Combining the CDR3 with reference TRBV7-9 and TRBJ2-3 gives the whole variable domain DTGVSQNPRHKITKRGQNVTFRCDPISEHNRLYWYRQTLGQGPEFLTYFQNEAQLEKSRLLSDRFSAERPKGSFSTLEIQRTEQGDSAMYLCAGRARATDTQYFGPGTRLTVL.

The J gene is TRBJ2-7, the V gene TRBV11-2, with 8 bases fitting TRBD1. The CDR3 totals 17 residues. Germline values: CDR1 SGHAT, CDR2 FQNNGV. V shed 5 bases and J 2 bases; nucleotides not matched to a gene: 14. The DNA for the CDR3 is TGTGCCAGCAGCCCACTTGGACGACAGGGGATTCCCTACGAGCAGTACTTC. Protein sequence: CASSPLGRQGIPYEQYF.

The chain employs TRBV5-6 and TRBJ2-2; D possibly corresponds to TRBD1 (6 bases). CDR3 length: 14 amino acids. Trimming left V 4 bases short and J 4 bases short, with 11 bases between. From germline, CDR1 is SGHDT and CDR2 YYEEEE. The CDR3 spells CASSLRGSTGELFF. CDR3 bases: TGTGCCAGCAGCCTCAGGGGTAGCACCGGGGAGCTGTTTTTT.

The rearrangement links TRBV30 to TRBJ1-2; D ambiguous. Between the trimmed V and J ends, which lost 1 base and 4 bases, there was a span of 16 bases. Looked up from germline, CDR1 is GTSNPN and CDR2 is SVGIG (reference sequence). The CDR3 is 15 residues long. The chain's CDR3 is CAWSAQRENGYGYTF. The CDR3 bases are TGTGCCTGGAGTGCTCAGAGGGAAAATGGCTATGGCTACACCTTC.

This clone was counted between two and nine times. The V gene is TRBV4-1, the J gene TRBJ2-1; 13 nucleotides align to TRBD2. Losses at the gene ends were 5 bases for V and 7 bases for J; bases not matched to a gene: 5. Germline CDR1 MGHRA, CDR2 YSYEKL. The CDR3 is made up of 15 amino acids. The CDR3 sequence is CASSGGLAGMNEQFF. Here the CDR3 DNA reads TGCGCCAGCAGCGGGGGACTAGCGGGAATGAATGAGCAGTTCTTC.

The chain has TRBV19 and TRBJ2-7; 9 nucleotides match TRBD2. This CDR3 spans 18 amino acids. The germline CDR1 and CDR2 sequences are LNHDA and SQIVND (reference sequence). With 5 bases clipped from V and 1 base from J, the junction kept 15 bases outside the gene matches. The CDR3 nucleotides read TGTGCCAGTAGTGAGGTAGTTAGCGGGGGTACAAGATCCTACGAGCAGTACTTC. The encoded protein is CASSEVVSGGTRSYEQYF.

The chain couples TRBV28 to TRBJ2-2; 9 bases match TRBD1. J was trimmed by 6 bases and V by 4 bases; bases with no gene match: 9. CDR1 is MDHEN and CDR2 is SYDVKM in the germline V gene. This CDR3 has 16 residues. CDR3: CASSSNRDRVSGELFF. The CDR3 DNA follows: TGTGCCAGCAGTTCCAACCGGGACAGGGTATCCGGGGAGCTGTTTTTT.

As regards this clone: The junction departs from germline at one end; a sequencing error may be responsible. In nucleotides, the CDR3 is TGTTCCAGTAGTATTTTCTCTGCGGGAGAACCTGAAGCTTTCTTT. Translating it yields CSSSIFSAGEPEAFF. The rearrangement uses TRBV19 and TRBJ1-1; no definite D call. The CDR3 spans 15 residues. In germline, CDR1 is LNHDA, CDR2 SQIVND (reference sequence).

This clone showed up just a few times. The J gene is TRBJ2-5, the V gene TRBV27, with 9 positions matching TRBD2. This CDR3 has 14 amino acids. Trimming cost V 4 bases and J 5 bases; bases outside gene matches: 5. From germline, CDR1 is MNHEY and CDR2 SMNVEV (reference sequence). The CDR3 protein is CASSSGLALETQYF. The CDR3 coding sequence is TGTGCCAGCAGTTCGGGACTAGCCCTCGAGACCCAGTACTTC.

CDR3 bases: TGTGCCAGCAGCTCGGGATTGCAGAACACTGAAGCTTTCTTT. It is translated as CASSSGLQNTEAFF. V gene TRBV13 combines with J gene TRBJ1-1; the D is unclear. Trimming removed 4 bases at V and 1 base at J, with 10 bases between. The CDR3 runs to 14 residues. Germline CDR1 reads PRHDT; CDR2 reads FYEKMQ (reference sequence). Looking up the rest from reference TRBV13 and TRBJ1-1 gives the full variable domain: AAGVIQSPRHLIKEKRETATLKCYPIPRHDTVYWYQQGPGQDPQFLISFYEKMQSDKGSIPDRFSAQQFSDYHSELNMSSLELGDSALYFCASSSGLQNTEAFFGQGTRLTVV.

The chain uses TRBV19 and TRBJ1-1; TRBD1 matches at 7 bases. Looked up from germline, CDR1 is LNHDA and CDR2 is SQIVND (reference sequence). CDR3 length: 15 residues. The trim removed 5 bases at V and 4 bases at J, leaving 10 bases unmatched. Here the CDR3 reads CASSPRSDRPTEAFF. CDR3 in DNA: TGTGCCAGTAGTCCACGCTCGGACAGGCCCACTGAAGCTTTCTTT.